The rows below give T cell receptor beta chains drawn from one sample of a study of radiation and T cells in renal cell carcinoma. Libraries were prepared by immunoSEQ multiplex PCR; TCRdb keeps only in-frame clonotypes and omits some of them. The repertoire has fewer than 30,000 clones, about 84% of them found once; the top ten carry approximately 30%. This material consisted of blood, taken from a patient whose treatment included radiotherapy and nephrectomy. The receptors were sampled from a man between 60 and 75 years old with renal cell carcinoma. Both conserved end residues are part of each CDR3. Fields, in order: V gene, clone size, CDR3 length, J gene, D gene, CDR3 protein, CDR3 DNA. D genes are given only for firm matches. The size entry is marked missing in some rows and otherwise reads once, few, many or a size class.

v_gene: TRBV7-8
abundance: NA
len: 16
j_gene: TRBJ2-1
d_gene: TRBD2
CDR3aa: CASSLLLAGGYNEQFF
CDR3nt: TGTGCCAGCAGCTTACTCTTAGCGGGAGGATACAATGAGCAGTTCTTC

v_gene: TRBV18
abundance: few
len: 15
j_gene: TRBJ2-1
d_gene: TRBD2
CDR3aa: CASSPLSGSLNEQFF
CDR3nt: TGTGCCAGCTCACCGTTGAGCGGGAGTTTGAATGAGCAGTTCTTC

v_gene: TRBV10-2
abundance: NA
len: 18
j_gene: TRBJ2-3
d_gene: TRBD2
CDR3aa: CASSEPLAASGRTDTQYF
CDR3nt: TGCGCCAGCAGTGAGCCCCTGGCTGCTAGCGGGAGGACAGATACGCAGTATTTT

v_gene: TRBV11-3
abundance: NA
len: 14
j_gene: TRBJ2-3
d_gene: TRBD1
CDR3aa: CASSPGQVADTQYF
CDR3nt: TGTGCCAGCAGCCCGGGACAGGTGGCAGATACGCAGTATTTT

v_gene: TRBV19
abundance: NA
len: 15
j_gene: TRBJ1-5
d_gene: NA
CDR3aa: CASSIPVGSGQPQHF
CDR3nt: TGTGCCAGTAGTATCCCCGTGGGGTCCGGTCAGCCCCAGCATTTT

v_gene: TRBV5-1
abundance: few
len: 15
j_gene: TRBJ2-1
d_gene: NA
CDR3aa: CASSLTGTSSNEQFF
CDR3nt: TGCGCCAGCAGCTTGACCGGGACAAGCAGTAATGAGCAGTTCTTC

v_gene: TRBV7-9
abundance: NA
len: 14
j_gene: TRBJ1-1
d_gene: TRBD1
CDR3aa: CASRPTGENTEAFF
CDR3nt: TGTGCCAGCAGACCCACAGGGGAGAATACTGAAGCTTTCTTT

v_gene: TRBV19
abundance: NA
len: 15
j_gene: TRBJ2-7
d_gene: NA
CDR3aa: CASNSRGASGYEQYF
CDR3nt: TGTGCCAGTAACTCGAGGGGGGCGAGCGGCTACGAGCAGTACTTC

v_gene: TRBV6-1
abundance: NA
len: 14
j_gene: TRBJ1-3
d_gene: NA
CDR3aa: CASSGRVSGNTIYF
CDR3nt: TGTGCCAGCAGTGGAAGAGTATCTGGAAACACCATATATTTT

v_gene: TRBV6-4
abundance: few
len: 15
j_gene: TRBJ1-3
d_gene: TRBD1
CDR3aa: CASTNFGTGGNTIYF
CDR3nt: TGTGCCAGCACCAACTTCGGGACAGGGGGAAACACCATATATTTT

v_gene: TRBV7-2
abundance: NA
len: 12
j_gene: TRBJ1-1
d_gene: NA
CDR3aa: CAVGVMNTEAFF
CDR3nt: TGTGCCGTTGGGGTCATGAACACTGAAGCTTTCTTT

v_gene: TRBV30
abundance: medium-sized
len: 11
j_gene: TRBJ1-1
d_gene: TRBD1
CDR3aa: CAWAKTGSSSF
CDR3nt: TGTGCCTGGGCCAAGACAGGGAGTAGCTCTTTT

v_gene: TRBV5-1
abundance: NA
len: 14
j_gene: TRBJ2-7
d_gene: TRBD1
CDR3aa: CASSLGQGKDEQYF
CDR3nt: TGCGCCAGCAGCTTGGGACAGGGGAAGGACGAGCAGTACTTC

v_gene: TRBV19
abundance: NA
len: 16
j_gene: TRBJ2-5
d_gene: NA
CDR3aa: CASSGSLAVSEETQYF
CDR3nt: TGTGCCAGTAGTGGATCACTAGCAGTCTCGGAAGAGACCCAGTACTTC

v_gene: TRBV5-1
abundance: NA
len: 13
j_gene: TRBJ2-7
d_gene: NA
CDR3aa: CASRDPAFYEQYF
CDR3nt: TGCGCCAGCAGGGACCCCGCCTTTTACGAGCAGTACTTC

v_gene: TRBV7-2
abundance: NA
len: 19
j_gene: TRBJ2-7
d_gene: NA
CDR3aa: CASSLGDIPTISIKGVQYF
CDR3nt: TGTGCCAGCAGCTTAGGGGACATTCCTACGATTAGTATTAAAGGAGTGCAGTACTTC

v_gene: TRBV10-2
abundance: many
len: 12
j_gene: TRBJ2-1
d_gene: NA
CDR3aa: CASSESSNEQFF
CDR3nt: TGCGCCAGCAGTGAGTCCTCAAATGAGCAGTTCTTC

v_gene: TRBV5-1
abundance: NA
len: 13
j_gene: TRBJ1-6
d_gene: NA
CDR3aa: CASSLDSNSPLHF
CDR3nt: TGCGCCAGCAGCTTGGACAGTAATTCACCCCTCCACTTT

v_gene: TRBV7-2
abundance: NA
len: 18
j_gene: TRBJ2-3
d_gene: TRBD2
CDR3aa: CASSWTTGLAGHTDTQYF
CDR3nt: TGTGCCAGCAGCTGGACTACGGGACTAGCGGGACACACAGATACGCAGTATTTT

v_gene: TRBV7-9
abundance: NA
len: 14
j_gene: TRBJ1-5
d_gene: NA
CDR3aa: CASSLGFSNQPQHF
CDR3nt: TGTGCCAGCAGCCTGGGATTTAGCAATCAGCCCCAGCATTTT

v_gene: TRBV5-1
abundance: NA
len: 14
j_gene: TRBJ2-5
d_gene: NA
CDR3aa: CASSLTSLEETQYF
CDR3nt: TGCGCCAGCAGCTTGACTAGCTTGGAAGAGACCCAGTACTTC

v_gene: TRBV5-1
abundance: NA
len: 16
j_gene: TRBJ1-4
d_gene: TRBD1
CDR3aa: CASSPPTDRSAEKLFF
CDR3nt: TGCGCCAGCAGCCCTCCAACGGACAGGTCGGCTGAAAAACTGTTTTTT

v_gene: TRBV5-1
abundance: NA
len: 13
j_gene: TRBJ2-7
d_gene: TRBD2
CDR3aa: CACLSGTNYEQYF
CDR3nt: TGCGCCTGCCTTAGCGGGACCAACTACGAGCAGTACTTC

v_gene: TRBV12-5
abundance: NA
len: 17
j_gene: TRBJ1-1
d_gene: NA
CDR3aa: CASGLAPGHGENTEAFF
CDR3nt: TGTGCTAGTGGTTTGGCCCCCGGTCATGGTGAGAACACTGAAGCTTTCTTT

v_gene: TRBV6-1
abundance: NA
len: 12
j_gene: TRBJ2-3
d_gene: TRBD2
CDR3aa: CASSALREAPYF
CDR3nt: TGTGCCAGCTCGGCCCTGCGGGAGGCCCCGTATTTT

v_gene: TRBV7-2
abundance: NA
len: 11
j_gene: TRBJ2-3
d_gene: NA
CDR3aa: CASSKTDTQYF
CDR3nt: TGTGCCAGCAGCAAAACAGATACGCAGTATTTT

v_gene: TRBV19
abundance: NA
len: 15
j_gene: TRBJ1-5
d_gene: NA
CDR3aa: CASSIPPTGNQPQHF
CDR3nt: TGTGCCAGTAGTATTCCCCCGACGGGCAATCAGCCCCAGCATTTT

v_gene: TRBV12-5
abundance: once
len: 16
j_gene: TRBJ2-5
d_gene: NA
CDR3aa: CASGPPSGVAKETQYF
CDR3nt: TGTGCTAGTGGTCCACCCAGCGGTGTCGCTAAAGAGACCCAGTACTTC

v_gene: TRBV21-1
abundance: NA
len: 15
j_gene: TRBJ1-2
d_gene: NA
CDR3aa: CASSARGEQDYGYTF
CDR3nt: TGTGCCAGCAGCGCCCGGGGGGAACAAGACTATGGCTACACCTTC

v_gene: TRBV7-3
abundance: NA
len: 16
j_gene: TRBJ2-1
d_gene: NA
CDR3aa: CASSGAPGPTGGEQFF
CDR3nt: TGTGCCAGCAGCGGCGCCCCCGGGCCCACCGGCGGAGAGCAGTTCTTC

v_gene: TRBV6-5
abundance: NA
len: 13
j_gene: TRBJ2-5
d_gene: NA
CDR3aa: CASSYGGAGTQYF
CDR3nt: TGTGCCAGCAGTTACGGGGGGGCGGGAACCCAGTACTTC

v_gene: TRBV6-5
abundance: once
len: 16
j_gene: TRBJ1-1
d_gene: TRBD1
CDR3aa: CASSYSHRGSRAEAFF
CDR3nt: TGTGCCAGCAGTTACTCCCACAGGGGGTCGCGCGCTGAAGCTTTCTTT

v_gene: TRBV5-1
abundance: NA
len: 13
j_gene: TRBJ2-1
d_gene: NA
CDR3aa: CASSLNPNNEQFF
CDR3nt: TGCGCCAGCAGCTTGAACCCCAACAATGAGCAGTTCTTC

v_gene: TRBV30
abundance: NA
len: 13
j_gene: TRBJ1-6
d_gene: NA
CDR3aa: CAWSPAPGSPLHF
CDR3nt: TGTGCCTGGAGCCCGGCCCCGGGGTCACCCCTCCACTTT

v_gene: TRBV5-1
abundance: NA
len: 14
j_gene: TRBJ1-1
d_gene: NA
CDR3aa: CASRTRGSSTEAFF
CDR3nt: TGCGCCAGCAGGACCAGGGGAAGCAGCACTGAAGCTTTCTTT

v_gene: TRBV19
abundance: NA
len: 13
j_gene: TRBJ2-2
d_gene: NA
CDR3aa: CASSTRDTGELFF
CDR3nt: TGTGCCAGTAGTACGCGGGACACCGGGGAGCTGTTTTTT

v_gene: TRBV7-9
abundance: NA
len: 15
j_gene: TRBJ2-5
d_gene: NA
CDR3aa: CASSLASGYQETQYF
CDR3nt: TGTGCCAGCAGCTTAGCGTCAGGTTATCAAGAGACCCAGTACTTC

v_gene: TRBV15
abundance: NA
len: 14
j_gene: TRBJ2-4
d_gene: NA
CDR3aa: CATSRDGAENIQYF
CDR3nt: TGTGCCACCAGCAGAGATGGGGCTGAAAACATTCAGTACTTC

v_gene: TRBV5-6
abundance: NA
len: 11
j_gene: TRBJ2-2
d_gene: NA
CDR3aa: CASSFDGELFF
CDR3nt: TGTGCCAGCAGCTTTGACGGGGAGCTGTTTTTT

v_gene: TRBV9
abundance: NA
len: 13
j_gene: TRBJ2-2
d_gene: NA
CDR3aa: CASSVAWMGELFF
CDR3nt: TGTGCCAGCAGCGTAGCTTGGATGGGGGAGCTGTTTTTT

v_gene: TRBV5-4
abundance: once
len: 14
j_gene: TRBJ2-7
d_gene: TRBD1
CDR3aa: CASSLGTGPSEQYF
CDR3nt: TGTGCCAGCAGCTTGGGGACAGGGCCGTCCGAGCAGTACTTC

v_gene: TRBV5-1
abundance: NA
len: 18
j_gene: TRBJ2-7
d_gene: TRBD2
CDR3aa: CASSLVLGLGGSSYEQYF
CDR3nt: TGCGCCAGCAGCTTGGTGCTGGGCCTGGGGGGGAGCTCCTACGAGCAGTACTTC

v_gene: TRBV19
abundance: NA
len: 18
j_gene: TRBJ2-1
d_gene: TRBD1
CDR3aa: CASSIVFRVRTGLFEQFF
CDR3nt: TGTGCCAGTAGTATAGTTTTCCGGGTTAGGACAGGGTTGTTTGAGCAGTTCTTC

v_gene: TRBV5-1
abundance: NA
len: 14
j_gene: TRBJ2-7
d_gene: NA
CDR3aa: CASSQDGTPYEQYF
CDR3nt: TGCGCCAGCAGCCAGGACGGGACACCTTACGAGCAGTACTTC

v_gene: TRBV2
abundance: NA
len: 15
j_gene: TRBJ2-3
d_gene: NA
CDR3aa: CASSEDHSRTDTQYF
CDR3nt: TGTGCCAGCAGTGAAGACCACAGCCGCACAGATACGCAGTATTTT

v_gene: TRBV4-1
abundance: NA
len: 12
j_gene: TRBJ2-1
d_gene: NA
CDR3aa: CASSPSGNEQFF
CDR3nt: TGCGCCAGCAGCCCTTCTGGCAATGAGCAGTTCTTC

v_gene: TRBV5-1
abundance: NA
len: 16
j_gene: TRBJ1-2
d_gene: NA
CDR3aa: CASSLAVIGGNYGYTF
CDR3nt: TGCGCCAGCAGCTTGGCCGTTATAGGGGGGAACTATGGCTACACCTTC

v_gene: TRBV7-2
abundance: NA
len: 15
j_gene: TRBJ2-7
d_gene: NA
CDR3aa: CASSLSLDYSYEQYF
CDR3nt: TGTGCCAGCAGCTTATCCCTGGACTACTCCTACGAGCAGTACTTC

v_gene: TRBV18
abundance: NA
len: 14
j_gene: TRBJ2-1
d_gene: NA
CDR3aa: CASSLAGLIHEQFF
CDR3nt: TGTGCCAGCTCACTCGCAGGGTTGATCCATGAGCAGTTCTTC

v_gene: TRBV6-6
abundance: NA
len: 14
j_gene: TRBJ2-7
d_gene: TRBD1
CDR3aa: CASTERQGRYEQYF
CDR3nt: TGTGCCAGCACCGAAAGACAGGGGAGGTACGAGCAGTACTTC

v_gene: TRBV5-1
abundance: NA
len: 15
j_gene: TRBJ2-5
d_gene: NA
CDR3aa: CASSPGAGKGETQYF
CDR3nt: TGCGCCAGCAGCCCCGGGGCAGGGAAGGGAGAGACCCAGTACTTC

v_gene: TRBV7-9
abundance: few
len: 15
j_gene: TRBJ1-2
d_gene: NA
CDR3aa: CASSLAPGYQGGYTF
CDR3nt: TGTGCCAGCAGCTTAGCCCCGGGTTACCAAGGGGGCTACACCTTC

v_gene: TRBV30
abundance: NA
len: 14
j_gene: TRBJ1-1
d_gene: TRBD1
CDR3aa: CAWERGTGGTEAFF
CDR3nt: TGTGCCTGGGAGCGGGGGACAGGGGGCACTGAAGCTTTCTTT

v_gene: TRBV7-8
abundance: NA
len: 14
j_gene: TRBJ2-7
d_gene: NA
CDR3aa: CASSLGRGSGEQYF
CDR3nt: TGTGCCAGCAGCTTAGGACGGGGATCGGGGGAGCAGTACTTC

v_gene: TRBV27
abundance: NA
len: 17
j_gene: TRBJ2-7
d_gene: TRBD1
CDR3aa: CASSLWQGDPSSYEQYF
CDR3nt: TGTGCCAGCAGTTTATGGCAGGGGGACCCGAGCTCCTACGAGCAGTACTTC

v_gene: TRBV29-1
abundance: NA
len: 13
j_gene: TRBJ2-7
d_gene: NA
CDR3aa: CSVHTGRSYEQYF
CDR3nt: TGCAGCGTTCACACGGGGCGCTCCTACGAGCAGTACTTC

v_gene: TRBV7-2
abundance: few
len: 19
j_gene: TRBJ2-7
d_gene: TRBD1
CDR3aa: CASSQKQGALTFSSYEQYF
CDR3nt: TGTGCCAGCAGCCAAAAACAGGGGGCTTTAACCTTTAGCTCCTACGAGCAGTACTTC

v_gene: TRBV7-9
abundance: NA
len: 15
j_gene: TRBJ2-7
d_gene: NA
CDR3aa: CASSPTQTSSYEQYF
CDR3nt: TGTGCCAGCAGCCCCACGCAGACAAGCTCCTACGAGCAGTACTTC

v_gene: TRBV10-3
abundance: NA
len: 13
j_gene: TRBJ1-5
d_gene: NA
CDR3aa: CAIHGQENGPQHF
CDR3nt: TGTGCCATTCATGGGCAGGAGAATGGGCCCCAGCATTTT

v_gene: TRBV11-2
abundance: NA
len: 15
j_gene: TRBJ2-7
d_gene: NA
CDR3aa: CASSLVAGTTYEQYF
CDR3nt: TGTGCCAGCAGCTTAGTCGCAGGGACGACCTACGAGCAGTACTTC